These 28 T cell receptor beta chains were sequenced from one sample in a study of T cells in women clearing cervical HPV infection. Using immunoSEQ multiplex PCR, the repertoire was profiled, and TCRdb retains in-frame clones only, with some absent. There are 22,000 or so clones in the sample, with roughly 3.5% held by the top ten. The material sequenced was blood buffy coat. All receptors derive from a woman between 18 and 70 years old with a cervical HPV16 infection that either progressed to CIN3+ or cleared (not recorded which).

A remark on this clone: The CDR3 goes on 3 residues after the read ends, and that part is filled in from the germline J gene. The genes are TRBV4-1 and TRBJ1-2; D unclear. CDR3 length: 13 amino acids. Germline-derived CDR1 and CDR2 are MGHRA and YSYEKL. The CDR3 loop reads CASSQALLGDYTF. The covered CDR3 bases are TGCGCCAGCAGCCAAGCCTTGCTAGGTGAC.

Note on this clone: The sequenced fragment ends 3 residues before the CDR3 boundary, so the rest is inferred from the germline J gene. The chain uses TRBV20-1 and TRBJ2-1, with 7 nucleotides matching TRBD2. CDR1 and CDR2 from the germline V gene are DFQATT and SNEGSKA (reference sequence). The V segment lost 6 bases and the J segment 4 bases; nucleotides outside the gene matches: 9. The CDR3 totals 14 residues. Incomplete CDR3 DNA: TGCAGTGCCCTCCCCTCTAGCGGATACAATGAG. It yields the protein CSALPSSGYNE. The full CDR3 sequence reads CSALPSSGYNEQFF.

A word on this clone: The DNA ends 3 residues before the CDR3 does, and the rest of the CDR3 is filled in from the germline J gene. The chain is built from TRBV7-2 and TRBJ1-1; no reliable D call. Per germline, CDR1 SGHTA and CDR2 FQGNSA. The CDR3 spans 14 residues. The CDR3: CASSLDISVWEAFF. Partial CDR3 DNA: TGTGCCAGCAGCTTAGATATTTCGGTCTGGGAA.

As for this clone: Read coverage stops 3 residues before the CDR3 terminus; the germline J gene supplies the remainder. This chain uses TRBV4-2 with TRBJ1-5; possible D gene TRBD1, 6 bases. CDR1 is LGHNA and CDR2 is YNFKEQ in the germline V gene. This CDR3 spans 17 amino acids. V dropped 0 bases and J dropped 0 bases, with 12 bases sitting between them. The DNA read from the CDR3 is TGTGCCAGCAGCCAAGAGGTGACACAGGGTAGCAATCAGCCC. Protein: CASSQEVTQGSNQP. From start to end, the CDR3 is CASSQEVTQGSNQPQHF.

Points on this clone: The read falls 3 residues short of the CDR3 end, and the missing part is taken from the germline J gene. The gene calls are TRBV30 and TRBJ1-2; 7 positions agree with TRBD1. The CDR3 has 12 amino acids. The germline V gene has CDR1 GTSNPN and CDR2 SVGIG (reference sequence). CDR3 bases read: TGTGCCTGGTCTACAGGGGTCACGGGC. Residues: CAWSTGVTG. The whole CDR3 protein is CAWSTGVTGYTF.

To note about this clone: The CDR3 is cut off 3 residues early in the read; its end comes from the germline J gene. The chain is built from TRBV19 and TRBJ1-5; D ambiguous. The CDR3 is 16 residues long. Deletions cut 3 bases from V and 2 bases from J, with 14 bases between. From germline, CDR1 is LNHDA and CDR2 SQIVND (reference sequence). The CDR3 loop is CASSISFGGGNQPQHF. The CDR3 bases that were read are TGTGCCAGTAGTATTTCATTTGGCGGGGGCAATCAGCCC.

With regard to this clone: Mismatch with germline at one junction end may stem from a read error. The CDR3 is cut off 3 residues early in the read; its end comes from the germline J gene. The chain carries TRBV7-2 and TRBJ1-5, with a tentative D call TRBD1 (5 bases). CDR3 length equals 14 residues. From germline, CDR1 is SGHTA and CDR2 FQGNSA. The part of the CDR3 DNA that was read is TGTGCCAGCAGGTTAGAGGGGAGCAATCAGCCC. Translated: CASRLEGSNQP. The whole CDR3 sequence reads CASRLEGSNQPQHF.

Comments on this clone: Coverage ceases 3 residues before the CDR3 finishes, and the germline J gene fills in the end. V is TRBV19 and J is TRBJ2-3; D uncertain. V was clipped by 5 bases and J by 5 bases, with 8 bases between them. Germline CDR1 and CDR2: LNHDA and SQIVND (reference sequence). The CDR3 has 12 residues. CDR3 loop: CASSPIGDTQYF. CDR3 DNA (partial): TGTGCCAGTAGTCCGATCGGAGATACG.

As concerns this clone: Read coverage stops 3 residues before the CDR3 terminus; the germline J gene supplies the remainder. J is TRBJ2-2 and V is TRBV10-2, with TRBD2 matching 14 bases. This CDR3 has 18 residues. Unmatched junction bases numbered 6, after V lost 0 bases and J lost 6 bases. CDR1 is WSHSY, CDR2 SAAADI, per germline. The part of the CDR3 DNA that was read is TGCGCCAGCAGTGAGTCGCCCGGGACTAGCGGGAGTGCCGGGGAG. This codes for CASSESPGTSGSAGE. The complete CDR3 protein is CASSESPGTSGSAGELFF.

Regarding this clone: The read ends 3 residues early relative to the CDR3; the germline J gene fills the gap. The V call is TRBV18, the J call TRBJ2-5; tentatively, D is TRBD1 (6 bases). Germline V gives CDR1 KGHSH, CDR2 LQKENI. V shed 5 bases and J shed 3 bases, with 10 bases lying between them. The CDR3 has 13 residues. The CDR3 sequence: CASSIRQEETQYF. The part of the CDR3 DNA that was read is TGTGCCAGCTCAATCCGACAGGAAGAGACC. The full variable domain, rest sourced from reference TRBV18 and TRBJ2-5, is NAGVMQNPRHLVRRRGQEARLRCSPMKGHSHVYWYRQLPEEGLKFMVYLQKENIIDESGMPKERFSAEFPKEGPSILRIQQVVRGDSAAYFCASSIRQEETQYFGPGTRLLVL.

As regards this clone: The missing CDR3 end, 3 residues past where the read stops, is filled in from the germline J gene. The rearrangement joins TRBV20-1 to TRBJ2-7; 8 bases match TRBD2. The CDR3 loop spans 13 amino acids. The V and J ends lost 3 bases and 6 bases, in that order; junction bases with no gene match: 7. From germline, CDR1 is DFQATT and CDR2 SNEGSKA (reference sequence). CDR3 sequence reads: CSARIGTSPEQYF. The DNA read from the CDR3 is TGCAGTGCTAGGATCGGGACTAGTCCCGAG.

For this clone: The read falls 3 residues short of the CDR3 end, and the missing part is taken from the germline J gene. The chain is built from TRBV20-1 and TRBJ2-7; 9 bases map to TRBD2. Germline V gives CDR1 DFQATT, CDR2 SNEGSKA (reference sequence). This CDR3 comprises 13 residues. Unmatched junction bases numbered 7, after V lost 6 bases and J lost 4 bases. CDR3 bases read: TGCAGTGCCGGACCGGGACTAGCTTACGAG. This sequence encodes CSAGPGLAYE. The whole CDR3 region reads CSAGPGLAYEQYF.

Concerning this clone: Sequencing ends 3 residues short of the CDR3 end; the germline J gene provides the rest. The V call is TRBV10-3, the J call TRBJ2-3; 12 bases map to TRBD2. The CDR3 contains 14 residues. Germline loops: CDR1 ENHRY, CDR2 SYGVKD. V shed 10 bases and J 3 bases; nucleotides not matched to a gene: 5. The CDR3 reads CATRLAGETDTQYF. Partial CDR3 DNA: TGTGCCACCCGACTAGCGGGAGAAACAGATACG.

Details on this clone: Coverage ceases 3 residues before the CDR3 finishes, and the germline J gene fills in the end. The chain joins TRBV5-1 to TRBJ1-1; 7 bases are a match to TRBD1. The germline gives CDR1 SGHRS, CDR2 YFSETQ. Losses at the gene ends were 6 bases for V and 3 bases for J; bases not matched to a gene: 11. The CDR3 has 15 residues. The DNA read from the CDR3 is TGCGCCAGCAAGATTCAGACAGGGTTGGACACTGAA. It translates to CASKIQTGLDTE. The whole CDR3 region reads CASKIQTGLDTEAFF.

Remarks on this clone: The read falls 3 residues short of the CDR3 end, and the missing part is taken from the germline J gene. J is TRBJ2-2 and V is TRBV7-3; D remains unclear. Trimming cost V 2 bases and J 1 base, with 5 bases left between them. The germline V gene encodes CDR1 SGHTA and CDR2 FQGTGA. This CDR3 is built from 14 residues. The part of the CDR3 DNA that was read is TGTGCCAGCAGCTTATCCAAGAACACCGGGGAG. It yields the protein CASSLSKNTGE. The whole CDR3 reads CASSLSKNTGELFF.

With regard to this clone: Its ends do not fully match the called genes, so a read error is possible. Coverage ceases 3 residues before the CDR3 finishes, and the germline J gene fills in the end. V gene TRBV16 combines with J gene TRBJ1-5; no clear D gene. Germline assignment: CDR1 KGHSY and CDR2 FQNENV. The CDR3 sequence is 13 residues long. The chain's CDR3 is CASSQESIQPQHF. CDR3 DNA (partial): TGTGCCAGCAGCCAAGAGAGCATTCAGCCC.

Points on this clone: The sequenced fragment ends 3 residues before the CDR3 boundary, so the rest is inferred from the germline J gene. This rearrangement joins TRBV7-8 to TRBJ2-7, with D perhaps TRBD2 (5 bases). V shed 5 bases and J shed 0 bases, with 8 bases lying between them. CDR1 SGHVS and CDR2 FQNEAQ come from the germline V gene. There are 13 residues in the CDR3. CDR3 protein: CASSRGLSYEQYF. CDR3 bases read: TGTGCCAGCAGCCGTGGACTCTCCTACGAG.

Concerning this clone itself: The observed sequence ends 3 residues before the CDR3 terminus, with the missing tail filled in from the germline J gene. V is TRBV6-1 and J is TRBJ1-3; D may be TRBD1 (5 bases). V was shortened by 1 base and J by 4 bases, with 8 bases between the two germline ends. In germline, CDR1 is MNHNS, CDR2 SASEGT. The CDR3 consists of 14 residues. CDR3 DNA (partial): TGTGCCAGCAGTGAAGTGGGGCTGGGAAACACC. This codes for CASSEVGLGNT. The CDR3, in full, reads CASSEVGLGNTIYF.

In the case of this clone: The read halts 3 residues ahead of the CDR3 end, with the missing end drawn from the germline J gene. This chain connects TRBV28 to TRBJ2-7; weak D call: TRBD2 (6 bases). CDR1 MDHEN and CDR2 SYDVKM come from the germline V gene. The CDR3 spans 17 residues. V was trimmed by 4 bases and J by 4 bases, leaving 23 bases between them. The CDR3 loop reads CASSSWGLRDSRYEQYF. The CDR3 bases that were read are TGTGCCAGCAGTTCCTGGGGCTTGCGGGACTCTCGATACGAG.

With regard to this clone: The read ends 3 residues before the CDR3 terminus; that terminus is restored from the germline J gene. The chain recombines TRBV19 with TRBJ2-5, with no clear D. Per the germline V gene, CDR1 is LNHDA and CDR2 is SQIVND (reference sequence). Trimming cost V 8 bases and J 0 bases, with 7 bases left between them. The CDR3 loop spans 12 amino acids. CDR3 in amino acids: CASGADQETQYF. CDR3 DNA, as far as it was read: TGTGCCAGTGGTGCGGACCAAGAGACC.

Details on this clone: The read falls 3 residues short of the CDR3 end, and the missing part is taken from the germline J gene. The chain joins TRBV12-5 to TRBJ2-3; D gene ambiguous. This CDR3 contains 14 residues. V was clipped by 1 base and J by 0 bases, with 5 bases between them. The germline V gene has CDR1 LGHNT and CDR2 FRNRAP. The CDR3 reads CASGLDGSTDTQYF. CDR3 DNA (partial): TGTGCTAGTGGTTTGGACGGGAGCACAGATACG.

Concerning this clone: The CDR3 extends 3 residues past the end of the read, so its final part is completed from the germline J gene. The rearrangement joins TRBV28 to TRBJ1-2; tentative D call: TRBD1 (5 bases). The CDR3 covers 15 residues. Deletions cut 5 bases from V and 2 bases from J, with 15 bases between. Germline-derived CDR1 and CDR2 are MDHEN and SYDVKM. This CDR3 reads CASSGVRGDNYGYTF. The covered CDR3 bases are TGTGCCAGCAGTGGGGTGAGGGGTGACAACTATGGC.

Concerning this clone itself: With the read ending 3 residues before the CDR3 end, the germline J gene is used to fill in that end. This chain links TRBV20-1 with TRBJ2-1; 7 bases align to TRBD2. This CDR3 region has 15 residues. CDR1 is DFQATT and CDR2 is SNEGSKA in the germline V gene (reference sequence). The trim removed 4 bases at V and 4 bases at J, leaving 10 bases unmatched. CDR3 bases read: TGCAGTGCTACAGCGGGATCCGGGGGGTACAATGAG. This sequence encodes CSATAGSGGYNE. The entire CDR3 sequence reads CSATAGSGGYNEQFF.

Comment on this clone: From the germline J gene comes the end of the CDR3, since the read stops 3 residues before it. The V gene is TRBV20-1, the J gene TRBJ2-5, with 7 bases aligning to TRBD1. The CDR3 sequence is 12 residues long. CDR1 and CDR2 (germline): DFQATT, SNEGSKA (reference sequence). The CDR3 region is CSARDSKKTQYF. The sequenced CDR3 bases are TGCAGTGCCCGGGACAGCAAGAAAACC.

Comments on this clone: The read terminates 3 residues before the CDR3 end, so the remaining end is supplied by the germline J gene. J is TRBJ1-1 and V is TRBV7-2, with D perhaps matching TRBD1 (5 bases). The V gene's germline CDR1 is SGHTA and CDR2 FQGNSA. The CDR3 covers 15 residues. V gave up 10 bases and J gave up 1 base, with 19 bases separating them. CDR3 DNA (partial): TGTGCCACCCTACCCCGTGCGAGGGGGAACACTGAA. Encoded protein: CATLPRARGNTE. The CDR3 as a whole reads CATLPRARGNTEAFF.

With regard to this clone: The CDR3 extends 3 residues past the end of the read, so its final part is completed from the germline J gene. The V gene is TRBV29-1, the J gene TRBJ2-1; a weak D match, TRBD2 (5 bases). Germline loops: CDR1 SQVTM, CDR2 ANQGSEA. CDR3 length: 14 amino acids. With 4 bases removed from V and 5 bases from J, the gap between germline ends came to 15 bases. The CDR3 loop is CSVVIQRRNNEQFF. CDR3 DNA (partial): TGCAGCGTTGTTATCCAGCGGAGAAACAATGAG.

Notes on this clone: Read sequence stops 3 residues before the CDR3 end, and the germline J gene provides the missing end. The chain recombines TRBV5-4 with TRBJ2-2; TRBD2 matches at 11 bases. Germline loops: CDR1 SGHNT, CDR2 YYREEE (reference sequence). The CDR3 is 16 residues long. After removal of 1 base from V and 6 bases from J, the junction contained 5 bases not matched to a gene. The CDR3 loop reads CASSLTLAGGPGELFF. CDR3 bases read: TGTGCCAGCAGCTTGACCCTAGCGGGAGGACCCGGGGAG.

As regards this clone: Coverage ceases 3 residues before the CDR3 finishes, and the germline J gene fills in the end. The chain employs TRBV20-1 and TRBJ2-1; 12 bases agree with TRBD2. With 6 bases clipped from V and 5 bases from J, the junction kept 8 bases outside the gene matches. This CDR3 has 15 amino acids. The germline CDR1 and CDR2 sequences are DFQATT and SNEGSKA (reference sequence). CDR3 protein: CSARLLAGGNNEQFF. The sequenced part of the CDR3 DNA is TGCAGTGCAAGACTACTAGCGGGAGGCAACAATGAG.